The source of this T cell receptor (beta chain) is a study of cytomegalovirus exposure and HLA in healthy donors. Turning to this clone: Its target is not known.

Study-level results: The authors confirmed in vitro that a few CMV-associated chains were specific for CMV antigens.

Germline V CDR1 and CDR2: MNHNY, SVGAGI (reference sequence). The CDR3 covers 15 residues. V trimming: 0 bases; J trimming: 7 bases; junction bases outside the gene matches: 7. PCR employed 60 Vbeta and 13 Jbeta primers. Produced via immunoSEQ multiplex PCR; TCRdb's table is partial and in-frame only. The repertoire holds some 140,000 clones, with about 77% as singletons. The sample comprised PBMCs. The chain uses TRBV6-6 and TRBJ1-2; the match to TRBD1 covers 8 bases. The TCR was taken from a woman between 40 and 55 years old in good health and CMV-seronegative. CDR3 amino acids: CASSYSTGGESGYTF. CDR3 in DNA: TGTGCCAGCAGTTACTCTACAGGGGGGGAATCTGGCTACACCTTC.